These 17 T cell receptor beta chains share one sample of origin, sequenced in a study of T-cell memory formation after mild COVID-19. TCRdb processed the 5' RACE reads anew with MiXCR; each CDR3 protein has one entry. Of roughly 400,000 distinct CDR3 sequences in the sample, 24% were seen once. The sample comprised PBMCs or a T cell subset sorted from them (not recorded which). The receptors originated from an adult woman who had mild COVID-19 (a few samples of this study predate the infection). Cell type and time point are not known.

This clonotype was picked up many times. The chain joins TRBV6-4 to TRBJ2-6; possibly TRBD1 or TRBD2 for D (5 bases each). Germline values: CDR1 MRHNA, CDR2 SNTAGT. Trimming took 2 bases from V and 4 from J, leaving 9 bases between them. The CDR3 covers 15 residues. CDR3 protein: CASSDGGKGANVLTF. CDR3 DNA sequence: TGTGCCAGCAGTGACGGGGGTAAAGGGGCCAACGTCCTGACTTTC.

The table lists this clonotype with a few counts. This chain connects TRBV7-9 to TRBJ2-3; tentative D call: TRBD1 (6 bases). The CDR3 consists of 15 residues. Trimming stripped 2 bases from V and 5 bases from J, with 14 bases between. The germline gives CDR1 SEHNR, CDR2 FQNEAQ (reference sequence). The CDR3: CASSLMGAPEDTQYF. The CDR3 DNA follows: TGTGCCAGCAGCTTAATGGGGGCCCCCGAAGATACGCAGTATTTT.

This clonotype was counted between two and nine times. V and J are TRBV5-1 and TRBJ1-4; 9 nucleotides agree with TRBD1. The CDR3 sequence is 17 residues long. Germline trimming cut 4 bases from V and 2 bases from J; bases unmatched to any gene: 9. The germline V gene encodes CDR1 SGHRS and CDR2 YFSETQ. In DNA form, the CDR3 reads TGCGCCAGCAGCGTCGGACAGGGGATATTGACTAATGAAAAACTGTTTTTT. Translated, it gives CASSVGQGILTNEKLFF.

J is TRBJ2-2 and V is TRBV5-1, with D unresolved. The V end was cut by 5 bases, the J end by 0 bases, with 11 bases between. The germline V gene has CDR1 SGHRS and CDR2 YFSETQ. The CDR3 extends over 15 amino acids. The CDR3 here is CASSSQTPNTGELFF. For the CDR3, the DNA is TGCGCCAGCAGTTCTCAAACACCGAACACCGGGGAGCTGTTTTTT. Full variable domain (rest looked up from reference TRBV5-1 and TRBJ2-2): KAGVTQTPRYLIKTRGQQVTLSCSPISGHRSVSWYQQTPGQGLQFLFEYFSETQRNKGNFPGRFSGRQFSNSRSEMNVSTLELGDSALYLCASSSQTPNTGELFFGEGSRLTVL.

The rearrangement joins TRBV20-1 to TRBJ2-7; 7 bases map to TRBD2. CDR3 length: 14 amino acids. V dropped 3 bases and J dropped 2; count of bases not matched to a gene: 7. The germline V gene encodes CDR1 DFQATT and CDR2 SNEGSKA (reference sequence). The CDR3: CSAREGTSAYEQYF. The CDR3 DNA is TGCAGTGCTAGGGAGGGAACTAGCGCCTACGAGCAGTACTTC.

The CDR3 loop is CASSVTPRTGSETQYF. The CDR3 DNA reads as TGTGCCAGCAGCGTAACCCCAAGGACAGGTTCGGAGACCCAGTACTTC. This chain joins TRBV9 and TRBJ2-5; 7 nucleotides agree with TRBD1. The length of the CDR3 is 16 residues. V lost 1 base and J lost 5; bases outside the gene matches: 11. Germline V lookup: CDR1 SGDLS, CDR2 YYNGEE.

The chain is built from TRBV3-1 and TRBJ1-2; TRBD1 aligns across 7 bases. Germline assignment: CDR1 LGHDT and CDR2 YNNKEL (reference sequence). The CDR3 is made up of 14 amino acids. J gave up 6 bases and V 6 bases, and 10 bases lay outside the gene matches. The CDR3 sequence is CASSPGEGTDGYTF. DNA of the CDR3: TGTGCCAGCAGTCCTGGAGAGGGGACAGATGGCTACACCTTC.

This clonotype was seen a handful of times. This chain uses TRBV12-3 or TRBV12-4 with TRBJ2-7, with D unresolved. V lost 4 bases and J 6 bases, leaving 19 bases between the germline ends. This CDR3 is 15 amino acids long. The CDR3 protein is CASSSGNWVRREQYF. DNA of the CDR3: TGTGCCAGCAGTTCCGGCAATTGGGTACGGCGCGAGCAGTACTTC.

The chain recombines TRBV3-1 with TRBJ2-3, with D possibly being TRBD1 (5 bases). The CDR3 totals 14 residues. V lost 2 bases to trimming and J lost 5 bases, with 11 bases between them. The V gene's germline CDR1 is LGHDT and CDR2 YNNKEL (reference sequence). This chain's CDR3 is CASSQKVGQDTQYF. In nucleotides, the CDR3 is TGTGCCAGCAGCCAAAAGGTGGGGCAAGATACGCAGTATTTT.

This clonotype appeared many times. This rearrangement joins TRBV21-1 to TRBJ2-7; whether TRBD1, the table's D call, matches the DNA was not checked. TRBV21-1 is deemed a pseudogene. This CDR3 has 13 amino acids. DNA of the CDR3: TGTGCCAGCAGCAAGGACAGGGTTTGTGAGCAGTACTTC. Amino acid sequence: CASSKDRVCEQYF.

This clonotype was recorded many times. This chain joins TRBV19 and TRBJ1-5; maybe TRBD1 (6 bases). Germline values: CDR1 LNHDA, CDR2 SQIVND (reference sequence). This CDR3 region has 15 residues. V was shortened by 2 bases and J by 1 base, with 9 bases between the two germline ends. The DNA of the CDR3 is TGTGCCAGTAGTATATGGGGGCACAGCAATCAGCCCCAGCATTTT. It codes for CASSIWGHSNQPQHF.

This clonotype was seen only a few times. The CDR3 DNA reads TGCGCCAGCAGCCCGGGACTAGCTGCCGATGAGCAGTTCTTC. This gives the protein CASSPGLAADEQFF. The chain combines TRBV5-1 with TRBJ2-1; 9 bases are shared with TRBD2. V was clipped by 4 bases and J by 8 bases; unmatched bases: 7. CDR3 length equals 14 residues. The germline V gene has CDR1 SGHRS and CDR2 YFSETQ.

This clonotype was counted a few times. The J gene is TRBJ2-1, the V gene TRBV12-3 or TRBV12-4, with 14 bases aligning to TRBD2. The CDR3 contains 16 residues. The ends lost 3 bases at V and 15 bases at J; junction bases unmatched: 13. The CDR3 loop reads CASSLRTSGGPETPFF. CDR3 bases: TGTGCCAGCAGTTTGAGGACTAGCGGGGGGCCCGAAACCCCGTTCTTC.

V and J are TRBV6-5 and TRBJ1-2; 7 bases agree with TRBD1. Losses at the gene ends were 7 bases for V and 5 bases for J; bases not matched to a gene: 10. The germline gives CDR1 MNHEY, CDR2 SVGAGI. This CDR3 has 14 amino acids. Written as DNA, the CDR3 is TGTGCCAGCACCCCGGGACAGATCCCTTATGGCTACACCTTC. Translated: CASTPGQIPYGYTF.

The gene calls are TRBV12-3 or TRBV12-4 and TRBJ1-1; tentatively, D is TRBD1 (5 bases). The ends were cut back, 0 bases at V and 4 bases at J, with 9 bases in the middle. The CDR3 runs 14 residues. The CDR3 region is CASSLAGPTTEAFF. CDR3 bases: TGTGCCAGCAGTTTAGCGGGGCCCACCACTGAAGCTTTCTTT.

The chain carries TRBV27 and TRBJ2-2, with D perhaps assigned TRBD1 or TRBD2 (5 bases each). Trimming removed 6 bases at V and 4 bases at J, with 12 bases between. CDR3 length: 14 amino acids. Germline V gives CDR1 MNHEY, CDR2 SMNVEV (reference sequence). CDR3 nucleotide sequence: TGTGCCAGCAGCCCTGGGGGTCTCACCGGGGAGCTGTTTTTT. The encoded protein is CASSPGGLTGELFF.

This clonotype was recorded a few times. The V and J genes are TRBV7-8 and TRBJ2-2; D uncertain. CDR3 size: 17 residues. Germline V lookup: CDR1 SGHVS, CDR2 FQNEAQ. V lost 1 base to trimming and J lost 0 bases, with 12 bases between them. The DNA for the CDR3 is TGTGCCAGCAGCTTAGTTGCGCGCGCTGCGAACACCGGGGAGCTGTTTTTT. Protein: CASSLVARAANTGELFF.